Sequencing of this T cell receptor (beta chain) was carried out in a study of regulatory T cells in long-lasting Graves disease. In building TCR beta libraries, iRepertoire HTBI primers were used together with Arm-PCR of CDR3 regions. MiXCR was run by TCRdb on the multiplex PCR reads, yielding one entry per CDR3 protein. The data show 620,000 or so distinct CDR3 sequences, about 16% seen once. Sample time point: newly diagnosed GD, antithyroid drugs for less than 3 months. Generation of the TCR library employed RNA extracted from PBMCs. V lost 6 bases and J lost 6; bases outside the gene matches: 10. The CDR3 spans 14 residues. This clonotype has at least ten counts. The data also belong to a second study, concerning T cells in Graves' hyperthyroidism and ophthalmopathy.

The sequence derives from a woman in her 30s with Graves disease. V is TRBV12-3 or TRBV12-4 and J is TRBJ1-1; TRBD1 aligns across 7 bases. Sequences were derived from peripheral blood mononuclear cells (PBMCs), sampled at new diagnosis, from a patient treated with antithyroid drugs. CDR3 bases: TGTGCCAGCAGCTACGGACAGGCCGCCCCTGAAGCTTTCTTT. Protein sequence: CASSYGQAAPEAFF.